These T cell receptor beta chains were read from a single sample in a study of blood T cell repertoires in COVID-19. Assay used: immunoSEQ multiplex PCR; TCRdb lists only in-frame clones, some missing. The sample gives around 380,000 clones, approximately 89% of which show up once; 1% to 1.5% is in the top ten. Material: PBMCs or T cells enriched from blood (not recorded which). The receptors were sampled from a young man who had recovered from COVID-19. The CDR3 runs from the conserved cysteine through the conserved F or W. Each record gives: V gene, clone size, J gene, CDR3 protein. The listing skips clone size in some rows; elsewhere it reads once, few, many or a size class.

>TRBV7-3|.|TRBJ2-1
CASSLNSGSGSPTRPSSYNEQFF
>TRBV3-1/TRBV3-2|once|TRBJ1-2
CASSQVLQGAVGYTF
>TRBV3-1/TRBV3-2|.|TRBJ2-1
CATGTGATNEQFF
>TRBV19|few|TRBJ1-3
CASGKGVSGNTIYF
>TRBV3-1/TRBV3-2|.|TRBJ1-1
CASSQGGRNTEAFF
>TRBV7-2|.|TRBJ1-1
CASSLTGVTEAFF
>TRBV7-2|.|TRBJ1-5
CASSQLGGGGGQPQHF
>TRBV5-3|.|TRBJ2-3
CARSLYRGLF
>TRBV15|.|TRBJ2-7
CATSSRRGVTYEQYF
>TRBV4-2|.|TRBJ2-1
CASSQSTSGGAMFF
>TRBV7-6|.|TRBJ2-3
CASSSRLLAGPHTQYF
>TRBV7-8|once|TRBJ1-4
CASSLDGGLGTNEKLFF
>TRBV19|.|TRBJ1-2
CASSPRVFYGYTF
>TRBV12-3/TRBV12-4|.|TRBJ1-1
CASIDDIVAFF
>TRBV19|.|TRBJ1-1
CASSDFGTEAFF